Listed here are 22 T cell receptor beta chains from one sample, sequenced in a study of blood T cell repertoires in COVID-19. Data came from immunoSEQ multiplex PCR; TCRdb stores just in-frame clones and leaves some out. The data contain about 250,000 clones, roughly 89% of them singletons. Source material: PBMCs or T cells enriched from blood (not recorded which). Receptors originate from a woman under 40 with acute COVID-19.

This chain links TRBV6-2 or TRBV6-3 with TRBJ2-7, with D possibly TRBD2 on 7 matching bases. This CDR3 has 14 residues. Trimming shortened V by 7 bases and J by 5 bases, and 18 bases separated the two germline ends. Germline assignment: CDR1 MNHEY and CDR2 SVGEGT. The CDR3 DNA follows: TGTGCCAGCACCCCCTGGGGGGGGGCCCACGAGCAGTACTTC. It codes for CASTPWGGAHEQYF.

This chain joins TRBV5-1 and TRBJ2-3; D might be TRBD2 (5 bases). The CDR3 extends over 15 amino acids. V was pared by 5 bases and J by 1 base, with 14 bases between. Germline CDR1 is SGHRS and CDR2 is YFSETQ. The CDR3, as DNA: TGCGCCAGCAGTCCCGCGGGCAGAGGCACAGATACGCAGTATTTT. Translating it yields CASSPAGRGTDTQYF. Complete variable domain (other parts from reference TRBV5-1 and TRBJ2-3): KAGVTQTPRYLIKTRGQQVTLSCSPISGHRSVSWYQQTPGQGLQFLFEYFSETQRNKGNFPGRFSGRQFSNSRSEMNVSTLELGDSALYLCASSPAGRGTDTQYFGPGTRLTVL.

The CDR3 DNA is TGCGCCAGCAGCCAAGACAAGCCCTACGAGCAGTACTTC. Amino acids: CASSQDKPYEQYF. This chain links TRBV5-1 with TRBJ2-7; D call uncertain. The CDR3 runs to 13 residues. The germline V and J ends were trimmed by 4 bases and 2 bases, with 10 bases remaining between them. Per the germline V gene, CDR1 is SGHRS and CDR2 is YFSETQ.

The rearrangement uses TRBV19 and TRBJ1-5; the match to TRBD1 covers 7 bases. V shed 10 bases and J 7 bases; nucleotides not matched to a gene: 7. From germline, CDR1 is LNHDA and CDR2 SQIVND (reference sequence). The CDR3 consists of 12 residues. The CDR3: CATTGLAQPQHF. CDR3 coding DNA: TGTGCCACGACAGGGTTGGCGCAGCCCCAGCATTTT. The full variable domain, completed using reference TRBV19 and TRBJ1-5, is DGGITQSPKYLFRKEGQNVTLSCEQNLNHDAMYWYRQDPGQGLRLIYYSQIVNDFQKGDIAEGYSVSREKKESFPLTVTSAQKNPTAFYLCATTGLAQPQHFGDGTRLSIL.

The chain has TRBV7-9 and TRBJ1-1; no definite D call. The CDR3 contains 13 residues. V lost 1 base, J lost 5 bases, and 8 bases lay in between. Germline values: CDR1 SEHNR, CDR2 FQNEAQ (reference sequence). The CDR3 region has the DNA TGTGCCAGCAGCTTAGACCCAGTAACTGAAGCTTTCTTT. It yields the protein CASSLDPVTEAFF.

The chain carries TRBV10-1 and TRBJ2-7; tentative D call: TRBD1 (5 bases). Between the trimmed V and J ends, which lost 1 base and 1 base, there was a span of 20 bases. This CDR3 contains 18 residues. CDR1 is WNHNN and CDR2 is SYGVQD in the germline V gene (reference sequence). The CDR3 region is CASSEFIRSDTDSYEQYF. CDR3 nucleotides: TGCGCCAGCAGTGAGTTTATCCGCTCGGACACCGATTCCTACGAGCAGTACTTC.

This clone was observed once. This chain uses TRBV5-1 with TRBJ2-1; D is possibly TRBD2 (6 bases). The CDR3 extends over 13 amino acids. Germline loops: CDR1 SGHRS, CDR2 YFSETQ. V was pared by 1 base and J by 10 bases, with 12 bases between. The CDR3 region has the DNA TGCGCCAGCAGCTTGTACGGGACTCTCGAGCAGTTCTTC. It specifies CASSLYGTLEQFF.

The chain recombines TRBV28 with TRBJ1-1, with TRBD1 matching 7 bases. CDR1 is MDHEN and CDR2 is SYDVKM in the germline V gene. The CDR3 has 15 amino acids. Trimming took 6 bases from V and 1 from J; bases not matched to a gene: 8. The CDR3 DNA is TGTGCCAGCAGCCGACAGGGATTAAAGAACACTGAAGCTTTCTTT. Protein sequence: CASSRQGLKNTEAFF.

The V gene is TRBV15, the J gene TRBJ2-2; 9 bases agree with TRBD1. Trimming removed 4 bases from V and 7 bases from J; junction bases left unmatched: 4. The CDR3 runs to 14 residues. Germline CDR1 LNHNV, CDR2 YYDKDF (reference sequence). In nucleotides, the CDR3 is TGTGCCACCAGCACCGGGACAGGGATCGGGGAGCTGTTTTTT. This gives the protein CATSTGTGIGELFF.

The chain joins TRBV6-5 to TRBJ2-7; 8 bases are shared with TRBD1. Germline loops: CDR1 MNHEY, CDR2 SVGAGI. V lost 5 bases, J lost 7 bases, and 10 bases stayed unmatched. The CDR3 is made up of 14 amino acids. The CDR3 coding sequence is TGTGCCAGCAGTCGGGACAGGTGGCCTGAGGAGCAGTACTTC. It is translated as CASSRDRWPEEQYF.

The sample holds one count of this clone. The chain employs TRBV10-2 and TRBJ2-1, with no clear D. CDR1 is WSHSY, CDR2 SAAADI, per germline. Between the trimmed V and J ends, which lost 2 bases and 8 bases, there was a span of 16 bases. This CDR3 has 15 residues. The CDR3 region is CASSETPPMSDEQFF. In nucleotides, the CDR3 is TGCGCCAGCAGTGAGACCCCCCCGATGAGCGATGAGCAGTTCTTC.

The rearrangement joins TRBV12-3 or TRBV12-4 to TRBJ1-4; no definite D call. V was shortened by 6 bases and J by 8 bases, with 7 bases between the two germline ends. The CDR3 is made up of 11 amino acids. The CDR3 coding sequence is TGTGCCAGCAGAACAAAGGAAAAACTGTTTTTT. It translates to CASRTKEKLFF.

This chain joins TRBV18 and TRBJ1-3; TRBD1 aligns across 7 bases. The CDR3 covers 16 residues. After removal of 3 bases from V and 0 bases from J, the junction contained 5 bases not matched to a gene. Germline CDR1 KGHSH, CDR2 LQKENI. CDR3 DNA: TGTGCCAGCTCACCCGGGACAGCAAACTCTGGAAACACCATATATTTT. Protein product: CASSPGTANSGNTIYF.

The V gene is TRBV11-2, the J gene TRBJ1-2; D gene unclear. Germline lookup yields CDR1 SGHAT and CDR2 FQNNGV. Trimming took 1 base from V and 6 from J, leaving 12 bases between them. The CDR3 totals 14 residues. CDR3 in DNA: TGTGCCAGCAGCTTAGGTGTCTCTATCAATGGCTACACCTTC. Translation: CASSLGVSINGYTF.

The gene calls are TRBV9 and TRBJ1-1; D may be TRBD1 (5 bases). The germline V gene encodes CDR1 SGDLS and CDR2 YYNGEE. The CDR3 loop spans 16 amino acids. Trimming shortened V by 2 bases and J by 6 bases, and 20 bases separated the two germline ends. The CDR3 sequence: CASSVIGFGAGSEAFF. CDR3 coding DNA: TGTGCCAGCAGCGTGATCGGTTTTGGGGCTGGCTCTGAAGCTTTCTTT.

CDR3 coding DNA: TGTGCCAGTAGTATACAGGGGAGCGGTCAGCCCCAGCATTTT. Translating gives CASSIQGSGQPQHF. V gene TRBV19 combines with J gene TRBJ1-5; maybe TRBD1 (6 bases). The CDR3 is 14 residues long. CDR1 is LNHDA and CDR2 is SQIVND in the germline V gene (reference sequence). The V gene lost 2 bases and the J gene lost 6 bases, with 11 bases spanning the gap.

This clone has a handful of counts. The chain employs TRBV27 and TRBJ2-7; maybe TRBD1 (6 bases). CDR3 length: 15 residues. V dropped 5 bases and J dropped 3 bases, with 17 bases sitting between them. From germline, CDR1 is MNHEY and CDR2 SMNVEV (reference sequence). CDR3: CASSPGPGQDYEQYF. The CDR3 DNA reads TGTGCCAGCAGTCCTGGGCCGGGACAAGACTACGAGCAGTACTTC.

The chain combines TRBV7-6 with TRBJ2-3, with D unresolved. V was cut by 5 bases and J by 3 bases, with 6 bases left in between. Germline V gene lookup returns CDR1 SGHVS and CDR2 FNYEAQ. CDR3 size: 12 residues. CDR3 in DNA: TGTGCCAGCAGCCTTTTTACAGATACGCAGTATTTT. Translation: CASSLFTDTQYF.

The rearrangement links TRBV2 to TRBJ1-5; D ambiguous. Germline CDR1 is SNHLY and CDR2 is FYNNEI. The CDR3 totals 15 residues. Trimming removed 5 bases from V and 7 bases from J, with 18 bases in between. In DNA form, the CDR3 reads TGTGCCAGCAGTTATCCCGGCCGGGTCGGGCAGCCCCAGCATTTT. Its translation is CASSYPGRVGQPQHF.

Written as DNA, the CDR3 is TGTGCCACCAGCGAAAACCCGGGGCTAGCGGGGACCGGGGAGCTGTTTTTT. This gives the protein CATSENPGLAGTGELFF. This chain uses TRBV15 with TRBJ2-2, with TRBD2 identical over 9 bases. The germline V gene has CDR1 LNHNV and CDR2 YYDKDF (reference sequence). V dropped 5 bases and J dropped 5; count of bases not matched to a gene: 12. The CDR3 is 17 amino acids.

The chain carries TRBV7-9 and TRBJ1-1, with TRBD1 matching over 8 bases. Germline V lookup: CDR1 SEHNR, CDR2 FQNEAQ (reference sequence). V was clipped by 7 bases and J by 4 bases; unmatched bases: 8. CDR3 length: 14 amino acids. CDR3 amino acids: CASISGQAFTEAFF. In DNA form, the CDR3 reads TGTGCCAGCATTTCGGGACAGGCGTTCACTGAAGCTTTCTTT.

The chain has TRBV9 and TRBJ1-3; 10 positions match TRBD1. The CDR3 spans 17 residues. The germline gives CDR1 SGDLS, CDR2 YYNGEE. J was trimmed by 3 bases and V by 7 bases; bases with no gene match: 13. This CDR3 is CASSGSGTGVFGNTIYF. The CDR3 DNA sequence: TGTGCCAGCTCAGGTAGCGGGACAGGGGTTTTTGGAAACACCATATATTTT.